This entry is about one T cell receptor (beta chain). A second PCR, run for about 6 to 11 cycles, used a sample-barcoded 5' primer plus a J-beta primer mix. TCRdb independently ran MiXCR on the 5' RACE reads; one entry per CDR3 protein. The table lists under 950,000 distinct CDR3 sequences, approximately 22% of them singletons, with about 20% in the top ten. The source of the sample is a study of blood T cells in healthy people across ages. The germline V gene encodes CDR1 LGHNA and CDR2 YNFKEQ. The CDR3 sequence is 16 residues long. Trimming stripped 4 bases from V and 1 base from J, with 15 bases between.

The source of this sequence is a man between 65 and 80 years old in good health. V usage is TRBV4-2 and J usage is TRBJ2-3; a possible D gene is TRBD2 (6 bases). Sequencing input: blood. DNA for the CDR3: TGTGCCAGCAGCCCACTCTACGGGGGAGGCACAGATACGCAGTATTTT. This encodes CASSPLYGGGTDTQYF.